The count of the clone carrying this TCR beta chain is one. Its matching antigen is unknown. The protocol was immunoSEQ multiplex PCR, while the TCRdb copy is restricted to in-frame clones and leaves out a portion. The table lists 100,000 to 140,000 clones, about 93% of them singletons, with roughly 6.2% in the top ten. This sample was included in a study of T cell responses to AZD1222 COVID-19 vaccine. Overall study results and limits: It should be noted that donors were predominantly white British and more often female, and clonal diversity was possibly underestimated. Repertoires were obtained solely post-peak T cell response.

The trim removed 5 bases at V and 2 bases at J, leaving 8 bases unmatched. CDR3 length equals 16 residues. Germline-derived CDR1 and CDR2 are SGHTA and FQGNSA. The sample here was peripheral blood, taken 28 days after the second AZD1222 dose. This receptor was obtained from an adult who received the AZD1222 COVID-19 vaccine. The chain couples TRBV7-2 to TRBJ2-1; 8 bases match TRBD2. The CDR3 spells CASSPSAGGAYNEQFF. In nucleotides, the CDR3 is TGTGCCAGCAGCCCCAGCGCCGGGGGGGCCTACAATGAGCAGTTCTTC.